This note documents a single T cell receptor beta chain sequence. Unmatched junction bases numbered 13, after V lost 5 bases and J lost 6 bases. CDR1 and CDR2 (germline): MNHEY, SMNVEV (reference sequence). This CDR3 is built from 15 residues. As the sequencing template, cDNA was produced by extracting RNA and reverse transcribing it. Produced via immunoSEQ multiplex PCR; TCRdb's table is partial and in-frame only. The data show 90,000 to 150,000 clones, more than 30% seen once. This specimen comes from a study of CD8+ T cells in alopecia areata. The chain carries TRBV27 and TRBJ2-7; TRBD1 aligns across 7 bases. This TCR was sampled from a human donor with alopecia areata. The sequencing sample was made of CD4+ T cells sorted from blood. CDR3 loop: CASSPRGLTGTEQYF. CDR3 coding DNA: TGTGCCAGCAGTCCCCGGGGTCTGACAGGGACCGAGCAGTACTTC.